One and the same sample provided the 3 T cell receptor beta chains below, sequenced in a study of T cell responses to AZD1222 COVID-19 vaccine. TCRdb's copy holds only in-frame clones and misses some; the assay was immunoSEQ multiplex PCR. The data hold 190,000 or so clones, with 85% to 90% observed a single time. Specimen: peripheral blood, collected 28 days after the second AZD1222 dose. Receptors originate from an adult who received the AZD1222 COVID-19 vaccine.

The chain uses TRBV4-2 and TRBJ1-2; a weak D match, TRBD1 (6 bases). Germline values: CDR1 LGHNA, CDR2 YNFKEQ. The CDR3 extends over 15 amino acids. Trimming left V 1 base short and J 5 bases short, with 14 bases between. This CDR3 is CASSQGGDKSYGYTF. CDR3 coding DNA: TGTGCCAGCAGCCAAGGGGGGGACAAGTCGTATGGCTACACCTTC.

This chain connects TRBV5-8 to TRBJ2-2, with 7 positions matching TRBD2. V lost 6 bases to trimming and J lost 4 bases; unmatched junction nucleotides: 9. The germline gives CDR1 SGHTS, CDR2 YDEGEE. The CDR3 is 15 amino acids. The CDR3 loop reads CASNPAGEGTGELFF. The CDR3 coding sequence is TGTGCCAGCAACCCCGCCGGGGAGGGCACCGGGGAGCTGTTTTTT.

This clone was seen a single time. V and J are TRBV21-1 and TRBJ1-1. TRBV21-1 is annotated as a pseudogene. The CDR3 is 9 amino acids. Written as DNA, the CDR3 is TGTGCCAGCAGCCCTGAAGCTTTCTTT. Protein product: CASSPEAFF.